Shown below are 8 T cell receptor beta chains from a single sample sequenced in a study of T cell repertoires in cytomegalovirus infection. TCRdb fed the reads into MiXCR, producing one record per CDR3 protein. The data contain approximately 160,000 distinct CDR3 sequences, approximately 17% of them singletons. The sequenced material came from CD8+ T cells from PBMCs. These receptors were taken from a human donor in good health (CMV status not recorded). Some clones in this sample may be carry-over from other donors' samples.

The chain has TRBV28 and TRBJ2-2; 8 nucleotides agree with TRBD1. Losses at the gene ends were 7 bases for V and 4 bases for J; bases not matched to a gene: 5. Germline values: CDR1 MDHEN, CDR2 SYDVKM. The CDR3 is made up of 14 amino acids. CDR3 bases: TGTGCCAGCATTTGGCAGGGGGCCACCGGGGAGCTGTTTTTT. It translates to CASIWQGATGELFF.

This clonotype came up a few times. The rearrangement uses TRBV29-1 and TRBJ2-1; 9 bases map to TRBD1. Germline V gene lookup returns CDR1 SQVTM and CDR2 ANQGSEA. V was pared by 6 bases and J by 4 bases, with 4 bases of the junction left unmatched. CDR3 length: 13 residues. The CDR3 DNA reads as TGCAGCGTCGAGGGACAGGGTTACAATGAGCAGTTCTTC. Its protein is CSVEGQGYNEQFF.

The gene calls are TRBV7-6 and TRBJ2-7, with 9 positions matching TRBD1. This CDR3 comprises 14 residues. V shed 8 bases, J shed 0 bases, and the junction held 5 bases outside the gene matches. Germline-derived CDR1 and CDR2 are SGHVS and FNYEAQ. In DNA form, the CDR3 reads TGTGCCAGCGAGGGGACAGGGCCCTCCTACGAGCAGTACTTC. Translation: CASEGTGPSYEQYF.

This chain links TRBV28 with TRBJ2-1; 7 bases agree with TRBD2. The CDR3 runs 14 residues. V was clipped by 7 bases and J by 4 bases; unmatched bases: 7. CDR1 is MDHEN, CDR2 SYDVKM, per germline. The CDR3 loop is CASIRSSGYNEQFF. DNA of the CDR3: TGTGCCAGCATTAGGTCTAGCGGTTACAATGAGCAGTTCTTC.

The CDR3 sequence is CASSSQGGGRANEQFF. CDR3 DNA sequence: TGTGCCAGCAGCTCCCAGGGAGGCGGGAGGGCCAATGAGCAGTTCTTC. This chain joins TRBV7-9 and TRBJ2-1, with 9 bases fitting TRBD2. This CDR3 contains 16 residues. V trimming: 4 bases; J trimming: 6 bases; junction bases outside the gene matches: 10. Per the germline V gene, CDR1 is SEHNR and CDR2 is FQNEAQ (reference sequence).

V and J are TRBV12-3 or TRBV12-4 and TRBJ2-7; 7 nucleotides line up with TRBD1. The CDR3 has 14 amino acids. The V segment lost 5 bases and the J segment 4 bases; nucleotides outside the gene matches: 8. This CDR3 is CASSRTGTLYEQYF. The CDR3 DNA reads TGTGCCAGCAGTCGGACAGGTACTTTATACGAGCAGTACTTC.

This clonotype appeared a few times. The V gene is TRBV9, the J gene TRBJ2-7; D may be TRBD2 (5 bases). CDR3 length equals 14 residues. The V gene's germline CDR1 is SGDLS and CDR2 YYNGEE. Trimming removed 0 bases from V and 5 bases from J, with 12 bases in between. CDR3 coding DNA: TGTGCCAGCAGCGTAGTGCCTAGCAGCGACGAGCAGTACTTC. Translation gives CASSVVPSSDEQYF.

The chain is built from TRBV6-2 or TRBV6-3 and TRBJ2-5; D not resolved. The CDR3 contains 15 residues. Trimming shortened V by 0 bases and J by 2 bases, and 10 bases separated the two germline ends. Germline V gene sequence: CDR1 MNHEY, CDR2 SVGEGT. In DNA, the CDR3 is TGTGCCAGCAGTTACTCGGTTAGACGGCAAGAGACCCAGTACTTC. This sequence encodes CASSYSVRRQETQYF.